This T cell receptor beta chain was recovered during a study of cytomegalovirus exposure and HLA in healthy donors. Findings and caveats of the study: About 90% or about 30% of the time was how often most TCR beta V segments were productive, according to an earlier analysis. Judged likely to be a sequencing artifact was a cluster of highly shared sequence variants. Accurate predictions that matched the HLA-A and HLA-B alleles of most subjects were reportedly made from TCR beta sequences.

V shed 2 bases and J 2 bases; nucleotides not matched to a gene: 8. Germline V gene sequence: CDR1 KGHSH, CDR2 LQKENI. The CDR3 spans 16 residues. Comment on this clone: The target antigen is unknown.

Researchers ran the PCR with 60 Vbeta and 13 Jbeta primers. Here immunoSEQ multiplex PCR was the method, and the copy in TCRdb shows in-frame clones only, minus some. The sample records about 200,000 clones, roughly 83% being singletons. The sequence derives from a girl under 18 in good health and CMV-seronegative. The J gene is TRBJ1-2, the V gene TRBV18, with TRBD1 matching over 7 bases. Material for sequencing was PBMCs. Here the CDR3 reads CASSPSTGSGNYGYTF. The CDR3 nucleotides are TGTGCCAGCTCACCATCGACAGGGTCAGGAAACTATGGCTACACCTTC.